Listed here are 14 T cell receptor beta chains from one sample, sequenced in a study of response to subunit inactivated influenza vaccine. In TCRdb, the RT-PCR reads were re-called with MiXCR into one record per CDR3 protein. The repertoire holds roughly 650,000 distinct CDR3 sequences, with 13% to 15% as singletons. The input for sequencing was PBMCs from blood, taken around two weeks before vaccination. Receptors originate from a man aged 45-65 years who received an inactivated influenza vaccine.

Regarding this clonotype: Its ends do not fully match the called genes, so a read error is possible. The chain employs TRBV6-2 or TRBV6-3 and TRBJ2-7; 7 positions match TRBD1. Germline lookup yields CDR1 MNHEY and CDR2 SVGEGT. CDR3 size: 11 residues. The CDR3 DNA reads as TGTGCCAGCAGTACCACGGACAGGTGGGACTTC. It translates to CASSTTDRWDF.

This clonotype was seen only a few times. V usage is TRBV20-1 and J usage is TRBJ1-1; TRBD1 agrees at 8 bases. The V gene end was trimmed by 6 bases and the J gene end by 4 bases; junction bases not matched to a gene: 10. In germline, CDR1 is DFQATT, CDR2 SNEGSKA (reference sequence). The CDR3 covers 14 residues. In DNA, the CDR3 is TGCAGTGCCCCGCGACAGGGGACCGGCACTGAAGCTTTCTTT. Protein product: CSAPRQGTGTEAFF.

The sample holds a few counts of this clonotype. Here the CDR3 reads CASSRGIVAGSYEQYF. The DNA of the CDR3 is TGCGCCAGCAGCCGGGGAATAGTAGCGGGGTCCTACGAGCAGTACTTC. This chain uses TRBV4-3 with TRBJ2-7; TRBD2 aligns across 8 bases. Trimming took 4 bases from V and 1 from J; bases not matched to a gene: 9. Germline loops: CDR1 LGHNA, CDR2 YSLEER. The CDR3 has 16 residues.

This clonotype has ten or more counts. The gene calls are TRBV10-3 and TRBJ2-2, with 12 bases matching TRBD2. The CDR3 length is 14 residues. With V trimmed by 10 bases and J by 6 bases, 6 bases remained unmatched. CDR1 ENHRY and CDR2 SYGVKD come from the germline V gene. The CDR3 coding sequence is TGTGCCAGCGGACTAGCGGGAATGGCCGGGGAGCTGTTTTTT. This encodes CASGLAGMAGELFF.

The chain has TRBV4-2 and TRBJ2-2; weak D call: TRBD1 (6 bases). The CDR3 is made up of 15 amino acids. Germline CDR1 reads LGHNA; CDR2 reads YNFKEQ. V was clipped by 1 base and J by 6 bases, with 12 bases between them. DNA of the CDR3: TGTGCCAGCAGCCAAGTGCTGGGGGCAGCCGGGGAGCTGTTTTTT. It translates to CASSQVLGAAGELFF.

This clonotype was detected many times. The chain links TRBV20-1 to TRBJ1-2; D perhaps matches TRBD1 (6 bases). The V and J ends lost 6 bases and 2 bases respectively, with 28 bases between them. The CDR3 extends over 18 amino acids. Germline CDR1 is DFQATT and CDR2 is SNEGSKA (reference sequence). The CDR3 sequence: CSAIAPFGVRDTNYGYTF. DNA of the CDR3: TGCAGTGCCATAGCTCCCTTCGGAGTTCGGGACACGAACTATGGCTACACCTTC.

Details on this clonotype: Mismatch with germline at one junction end may stem from a read error. The chain recombines TRBV11-2 with TRBJ1-2; D remains unclear. CDR1 is SGHAT and CDR2 is FQNNGV in the germline V gene. The CDR3 contains 13 residues. The CDR3 DNA is TGTGCCAGCAGCTTAGGTCCATCAAATCGCGCAGCCTTC. This gives the protein CASSLGPSNRAAF.

In this sample, this clonotype turned up a few times. The chain couples TRBV15 to TRBJ2-5, with 9 positions matching TRBD2. This CDR3 is 19 amino acids long. CDR1 and CDR2 from the germline V gene are LNHNV and YYDKDF (reference sequence). V was pared by 0 bases and J by 0 bases, with 11 bases of the junction left unmatched. The CDR3 DNA reads as TGTGCCACCAGCAGAGATCCCAGACTAGCGGAAGGGTACCAAGAGACCCAGTACTTC. Translated: CATSRDPRLAEGYQETQYF.

This clonotype was counted a few times. The chain recombines TRBV6-5 with TRBJ2-7, with 7 bases lining up with TRBD2. Trimming took 0 bases from V and 5 from J; bases not matched to a gene: 19. CDR1 MNHEY and CDR2 SVGAGI come from the germline V gene. The CDR3 sequence is 19 residues long. CDR3 sequence reads: CASSYSVVWAAGDVNEQYF. The CDR3 DNA is TGTGCCAGCAGTTACTCGGTAGTGTGGGCGGCGGGAGATGTTAACGAGCAGTACTTC.

This clonotype has only a few counts. The chain recombines TRBV7-2 with TRBJ2-5; 7 nucleotides line up with TRBD2. Germline lookup yields CDR1 SGHTA and CDR2 FQGNSA. With 6 bases clipped from V and 4 bases from J, the junction kept 5 bases outside the gene matches. The CDR3 totals 13 residues. In DNA, the CDR3 is TGTGCCAGCAGATCAGCGGGGATAGAGACCCAGTACTTC. It codes for CASRSAGIETQYF. Supplemented by reference TRBV7-2 and TRBJ2-5, the full variable domain reads GAGVSQSPSNKVTEKGKDVELRCDPISGHTALYWYRQSLGQGLEFLIYFQGNSAPDKSGLPSDRFSAERTGGSVSTLTIQRTQQEDSAVYLCASRSAGIETQYFGPGTRLLVL.

This clonotype was observed at least ten times. This chain uses TRBV14 with TRBJ1-1, with D uncertain. Germline loops: CDR1 SGHDN, CDR2 FVKESK. V lost 2 bases to trimming and J lost 9 bases, with 10 bases between them. This CDR3 is 12 amino acids long. The CDR3 nucleotides read TGTGCCAGCAGCCAATTGGGGTCGAAAGCTTTCTTT. This codes for CASSQLGSKAFF.

This clonotype was picked up a small number of times. V gene TRBV30 combines with J gene TRBJ2-5; D not resolved. Germline lookup yields CDR1 GTSNPN and CDR2 SVGIG (reference sequence). The CDR3 consists of 15 residues. Trimming shortened V by 1 base and J by 5 bases, and 17 bases separated the two germline ends. This CDR3 reads CAWSGITDRWETQYF. The CDR3 coding sequence is TGTGCCTGGAGTGGGATTACAGACCGCTGGGAGACCCAGTACTTC.

The chain uses TRBV4-2 and TRBJ2-7; D unresolved. V lost 0 bases, J lost 5 bases, and 5 bases lay in between. The CDR3 loop spans 12 amino acids. CDR1 is LGHNA and CDR2 is YNFKEQ in the germline V gene. CDR3 bases: TGTGCCAGCAGCCAAGATCGGGACGAGCAGTACTTC. Protein sequence: CASSQDRDEQYF.

The genes are TRBV28 and TRBJ2-1, with D hard to call. Germline V gene sequence: CDR1 MDHEN, CDR2 SYDVKM. This CDR3 comprises 15 residues. The germline V and J ends were trimmed by 3 bases and 0 bases, with 9 bases remaining between them. Written as DNA, the CDR3 is TGTGCCAGCAGTTTGACAATAAGCTCCTACAATGAGCAGTTCTTC. It is translated as CASSLTISSYNEQFF.